Sequencing of this T cell receptor beta chain was carried out in a study of cytomegalovirus exposure and HLA in healthy donors. Across the whole study: Of the donors genotyped, 300 to 500 in all, 80% to 85% fell in the Caucasian-associated ancestry cluster.

In germline, CDR1 is MDHEN, CDR2 SYDVKM. This CDR3 comprises 12 residues. V lost 6 bases and J lost 11, with 15 bases in between. The primer mix had 60 Vbeta and 13 Jbeta primers. Produced via immunoSEQ multiplex PCR; TCRdb's table is partial and in-frame only. Of around 180,000 clones listed, about 80% are singletons. This cohort consisted of healthy bone marrow donors. Whole-study findings and limits: A few CMV-associated chains proved CMV antigen-specific in vitro.

The table lists this clone with a few counts. Its target is unknown. The V and J genes are TRBV28 and TRBJ2-3; perhaps TRBD2 as D (5 bases). Sequenced: PBMCs. This clonotype was sampled from a man aged 60 to 75 in good health and CMV-seronegative. CDR3 sequence reads: CASSAPDGVQYF. Written as DNA, the CDR3 is TGTGCCAGCAGCGCTCCAGACGGGGTGCAGTATTTT.